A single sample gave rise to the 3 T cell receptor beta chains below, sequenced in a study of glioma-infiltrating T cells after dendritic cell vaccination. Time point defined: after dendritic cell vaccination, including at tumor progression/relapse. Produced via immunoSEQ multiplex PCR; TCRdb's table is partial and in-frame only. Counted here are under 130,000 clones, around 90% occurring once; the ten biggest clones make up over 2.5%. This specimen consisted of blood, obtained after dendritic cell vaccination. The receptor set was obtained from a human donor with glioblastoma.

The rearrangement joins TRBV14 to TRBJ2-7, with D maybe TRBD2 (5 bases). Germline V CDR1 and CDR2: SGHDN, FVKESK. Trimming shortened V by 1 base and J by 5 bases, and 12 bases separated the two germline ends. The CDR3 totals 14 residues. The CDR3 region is CASSQVDFINEQYF. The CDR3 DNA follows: TGTGCCAGCAGCCAAGTGGACTTTATTAACGAGCAGTACTTC.

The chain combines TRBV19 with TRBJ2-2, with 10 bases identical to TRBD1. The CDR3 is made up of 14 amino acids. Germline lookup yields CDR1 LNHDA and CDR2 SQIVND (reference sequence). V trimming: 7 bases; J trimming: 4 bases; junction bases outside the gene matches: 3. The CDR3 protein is CASTRDRGTGELFF. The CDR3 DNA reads TGTGCCAGTACCAGGGACAGGGGCACCGGGGAGCTGTTTTTT.

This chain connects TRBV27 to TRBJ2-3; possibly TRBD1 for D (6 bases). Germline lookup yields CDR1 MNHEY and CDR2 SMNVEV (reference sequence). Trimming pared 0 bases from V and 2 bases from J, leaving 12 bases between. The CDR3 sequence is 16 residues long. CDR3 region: CASSLSSQGSTDTQYF. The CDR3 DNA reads TGTGCCAGCAGTTTATCGAGTCAGGGGTCCACAGATACGCAGTATTTT.